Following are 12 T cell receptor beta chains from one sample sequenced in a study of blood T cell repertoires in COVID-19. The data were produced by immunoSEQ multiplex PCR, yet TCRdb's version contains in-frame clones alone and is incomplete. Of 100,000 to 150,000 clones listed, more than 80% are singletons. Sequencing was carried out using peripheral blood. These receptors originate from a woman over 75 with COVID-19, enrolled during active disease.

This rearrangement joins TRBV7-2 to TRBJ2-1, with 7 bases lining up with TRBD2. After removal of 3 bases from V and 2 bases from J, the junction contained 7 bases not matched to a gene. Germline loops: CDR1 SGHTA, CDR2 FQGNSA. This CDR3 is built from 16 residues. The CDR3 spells CASSLGGGRPYNEQFF. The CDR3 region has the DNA TGTGCCAGCAGCTTGGGGGGAGGGCGCCCCTACAATGAGCAGTTCTTC.

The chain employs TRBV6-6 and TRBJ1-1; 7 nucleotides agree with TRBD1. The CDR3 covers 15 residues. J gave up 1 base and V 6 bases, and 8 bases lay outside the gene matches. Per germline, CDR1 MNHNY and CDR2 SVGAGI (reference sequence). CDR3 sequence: CASRRDRDRNTEAFF. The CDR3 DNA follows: TGTGCCAGCAGGCGAGATCGGGACAGGAACACTGAAGCTTTCTTT.

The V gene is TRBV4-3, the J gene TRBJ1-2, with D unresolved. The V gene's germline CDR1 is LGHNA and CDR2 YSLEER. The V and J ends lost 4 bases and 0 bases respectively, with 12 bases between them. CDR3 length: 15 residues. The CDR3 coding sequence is TGCGCCAGCAGCCCGGAGGCCATAACTAACTATGGCTACACCTTC. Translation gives CASSPEAITNYGYTF.

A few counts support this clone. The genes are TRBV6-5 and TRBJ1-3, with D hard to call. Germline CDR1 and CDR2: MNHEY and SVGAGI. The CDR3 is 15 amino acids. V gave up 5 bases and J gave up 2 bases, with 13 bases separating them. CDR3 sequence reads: CASSIREFAGNTIYF. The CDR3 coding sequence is TGTGCCAGCAGTATCCGGGAGTTTGCTGGAAACACCATATATTTT.

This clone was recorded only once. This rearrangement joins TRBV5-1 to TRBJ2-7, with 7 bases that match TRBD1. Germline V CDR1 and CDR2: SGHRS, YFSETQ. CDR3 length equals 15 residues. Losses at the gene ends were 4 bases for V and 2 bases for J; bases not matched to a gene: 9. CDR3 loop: CASSPRTGGPYEQYF. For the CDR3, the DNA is TGCGCCAGCAGCCCGAGGACAGGTGGACCCTACGAGCAGTACTTC.

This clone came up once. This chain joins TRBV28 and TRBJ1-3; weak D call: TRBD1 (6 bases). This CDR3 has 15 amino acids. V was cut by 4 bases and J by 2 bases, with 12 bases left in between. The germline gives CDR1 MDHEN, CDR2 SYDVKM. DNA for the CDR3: TGTGCCAGCAGTTCCCCCGCAGGGGCTGGAAACACCATATATTTT. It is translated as CASSSPAGAGNTIYF.

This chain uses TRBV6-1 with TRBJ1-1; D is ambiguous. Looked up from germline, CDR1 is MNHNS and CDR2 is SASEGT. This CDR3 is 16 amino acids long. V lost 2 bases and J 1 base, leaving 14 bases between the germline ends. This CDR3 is CASSEPASGRNTEAFF. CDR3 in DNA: TGTGCCAGCAGTGAACCGGCATCAGGCAGGAACACTGAAGCTTTCTTT.

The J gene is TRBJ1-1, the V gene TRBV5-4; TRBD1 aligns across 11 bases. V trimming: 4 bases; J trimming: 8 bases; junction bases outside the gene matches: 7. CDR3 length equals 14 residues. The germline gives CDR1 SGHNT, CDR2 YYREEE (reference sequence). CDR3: CASSREDRGREAFF. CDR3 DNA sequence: TGTGCCAGCAGCAGGGAGGACAGGGGGCGAGAAGCTTTCTTT. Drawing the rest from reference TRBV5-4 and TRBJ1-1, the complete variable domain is ETGVTQSPTHLIKTRGQQVTLRCSSQSGHNTVSWYQQALGQGPQFIFQYYREEENGRGNFPPRFSGLQFPNYSSELNVNALELDDSALYLCASSREDRGREAFFGQGTRLTVV.

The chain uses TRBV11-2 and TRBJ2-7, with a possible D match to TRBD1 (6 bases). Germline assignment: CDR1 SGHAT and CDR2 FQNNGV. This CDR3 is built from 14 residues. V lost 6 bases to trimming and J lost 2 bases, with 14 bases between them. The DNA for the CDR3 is TGTGCCAGCAGTAGAGACAGGAAGACCTACGAGCAGTACTTC. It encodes CASSRDRKTYEQYF.

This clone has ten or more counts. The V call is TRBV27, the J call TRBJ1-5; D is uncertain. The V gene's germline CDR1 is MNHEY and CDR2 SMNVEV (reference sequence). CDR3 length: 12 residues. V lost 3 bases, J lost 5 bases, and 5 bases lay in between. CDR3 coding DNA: TGTGCCAGCAGTTTCCTAGATCAGCCCCAGCATTTT. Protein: CASSFLDQPQHF.

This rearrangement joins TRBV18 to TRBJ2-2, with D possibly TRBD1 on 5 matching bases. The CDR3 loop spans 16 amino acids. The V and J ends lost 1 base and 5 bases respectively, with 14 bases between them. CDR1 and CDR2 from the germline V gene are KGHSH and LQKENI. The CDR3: CASSPHPLGVTGELFF. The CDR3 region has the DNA TGTGCCAGCTCACCACATCCATTAGGGGTAACCGGGGAGCTGTTTTTT. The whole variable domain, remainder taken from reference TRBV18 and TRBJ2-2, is NAGVMQNPRHLVRRRGQEARLRCSPMKGHSHVYWYRQLPEEGLKFMVYLQKENIIDESGMPKERFSAEFPKEGPSILRIQQVVRGDSAAYFCASSPHPLGVTGELFFGEGSRLTVL.

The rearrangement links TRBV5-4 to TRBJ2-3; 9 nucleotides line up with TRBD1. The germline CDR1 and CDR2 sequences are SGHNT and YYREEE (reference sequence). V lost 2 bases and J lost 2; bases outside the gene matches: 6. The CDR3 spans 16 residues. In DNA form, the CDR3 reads TGTGCCAGCAGCTTTGGTGGGACAGGGAACACAGATACGCAGTATTTT. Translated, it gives CASSFGGTGNTDTQYF.